This T cell receptor (beta chain) emerged from a study of naive and memory T cell subsets. TCR cDNA received a 3' ligated oligonucleotide that carried a UMI. The SP2 primer and nested alpha and beta constant region primers amplified ligated cDNA in four rounds. For blood and skin samples, reverse transcription used TCR alpha and beta constant primers. One entry per CDR3 protein, called by TCRdb with MiXCR from the 5' RACE reads. The sample lists 25,000 to 35,000 distinct CDR3 sequences; 16% were seen once. This clonotype was observed a few times. The CDR3 extends over 13 amino acids. The V gene lost 6 bases and the J gene lost 0 bases, with 8 bases spanning the gap. CDR1 is MNHEY and CDR2 is SVGEGT in the germline V gene.

The receptor comes from a female donor in good health. The V gene is TRBV6-2 or TRBV6-3, the J gene TRBJ1-1; D is possibly TRBD1 (5 bases). The CDR3 protein is CASRGPMNTEAFF. The CDR3 region has the DNA TGTGCCAGCAGGGGACCTATGAACACTGAAGCTTTCTTT.